This TCR beta chain was identified in a study of cytomegalovirus exposure and HLA in healthy donors. Germline V gives CDR1 SQVTM, CDR2 ANQGSEA. The V and J ends lost 5 bases and 6 bases, in that order; junction bases with no gene match: 6. This CDR3 is 13 amino acids long. As regards this clone: Its antigen is currently unknown. Other nucleotide sequences from this sample produce the same CDR3.

Study-level results: CMV serostatus stood as the only immune exposure information on hand.

The PCR was carried out with 60 Vbeta primers and 13 Jbeta primers. The assay was immunoSEQ multiplex PCR, and TCRdb's table has in-frame clones only and misses some. The repertoire consists of some 71,000 clones, with more than 75% occurring once and the leading ten covering roughly 3%. The origin of this receptor is a man aged 18-30 years in good health and CMV-seronegative. J is TRBJ1-1 and V is TRBV29-1; 10 bases align to TRBD1. Sequencing was done on a sample of PBMCs. For the CDR3, the DNA is TGCAGCGTTCGACAGGGGGCAGGGGCTGAAGCTTTCTTT. It translates to CSVRQGAGAEAFF. Based on the CDR3 plus reference TRBV29-1 and TRBJ1-1, the full variable domain is SAVISQKPSRDICQRGTSLTIQCQVDSQVTMMFWYRQQPGQSLTLIATANQGSEATYESGFVIDKFPISRPNLTFSTLTVSNMSPEDSSIYLCSVRQGAGAEAFFGQGTRLTVV.